This TCR beta chain comes out of a study of CD8 T cells in Susac syndrome. RNA in amounts of roughly 0.45 to 1 ug was reverse transcribed with random hexamers. By means of immunoSEQ multiplex PCR, TCR beta CDR3 spanning 54 Vbeta and 13 Jbeta underwent amplification. TCRdb used MiXCR to reprocess the immunoSEQ multiplex PCR reads, holding one entry per CDR3 protein. The sample carries 77,000 or so distinct CDR3 sequences, about 95% recorded once. TEMRA cells were FACS-enriched, while CD8+ and CD4+ T cells were negatively isolated. J lost 6 bases, V lost 2 bases, and 13 bases had no gene match. Germline V gene lookup returns CDR1 DFQATT and CDR2 SNEGSKA (reference sequence). CDR3 length: 16 residues.

Sequencing was carried out using CD8+ T cells from PBMCs. The genes are TRBV20-1 and TRBJ1-2, with TRBD1 matching over 9 bases. The sequence came from a human donor with multiple sclerosis. The CDR3 bases are TGCAGTGCTAGACCTCAAAGTTGGACAGGGGAGCATGGCTACACCTTC. Translation gives CSARPQSWTGEHGYTF.